These 5 T cell receptor beta chains were sequenced from one sample in a study of CD8 T cells in ankylosing spondylitis. TCRdb re-called the 5' RACE reads with MiXCR, one entry per CDR3 protein. This table holds 250,000 to 350,000 distinct CDR3 sequences, 20% found once. The sequenced sample was blood, either unsorted or a sorted T cell fraction (not recorded which). The receptors come from a female donor with ankylosing spondylitis or in good health (not recorded which).

This chain joins TRBV10-3 and TRBJ2-5, with D perhaps TRBD2 (8 bases). The CDR3 consists of 14 residues. The ends were cut back, 10 bases at V and 5 bases at J, with 20 bases in the middle. Germline V gene sequence: CDR1 ENHRY, CDR2 SYGVKD. The CDR3 reads CATCRGREDETQYF. The CDR3 DNA is TGTGCCACGTGTAGGGGGCGGGAGGATGAGACCCAGTACTTC.

This clonotype was observed a few times. The V and J genes are TRBV7-3 and TRBJ1-2; 7 nucleotides match TRBD1. Germline loops: CDR1 SGHTA, CDR2 FQGTGA. CDR3 size: 14 residues. The junction had 6 bases not matched to a gene; V was cut back by 5 bases and J by 3 bases. The CDR3 sequence is CASSTVGTDYGYTF. The CDR3, as DNA: TGTGCCAGCAGCACTGTAGGGACAGACTATGGCTACACCTTC.

The genes are TRBV5-6 and TRBJ2-3, with D perhaps matching TRBD1 (5 bases). The CDR3 extends over 15 amino acids. V was clipped by 1 base and J by 2 bases, with 11 bases between them. CDR1 is SGHDT, CDR2 YYEEEE, per germline. The CDR3 reads CASSLNLGPTDTQYF. Here the CDR3 DNA reads TGTGCCAGCAGCTTGAATCTGGGGCCCACAGATACGCAGTATTTT.

This clonotype was seen a few times. This chain connects TRBV12-3 or TRBV12-4 to TRBJ2-6, with 7 bases aligning to TRBD1. The V and J ends lost 10 bases and 3 bases, in that order; junction bases with no gene match: 3. This CDR3 is built from 13 residues. CDR3 sequence: CANRGGGANVLTF. CDR3 in DNA: TGTGCCAACAGGGGTGGTGGGGCCAACGTCCTGACTTTC.

The CDR3 bases are TGTGCCAGCAGCTTGGGCAGGTCCCCCACCTACGAGCAGTACTTC. Its translation is CASSLGRSPTYEQYF. J is TRBJ2-7 and V is TRBV5-4; no firm D call. This CDR3 has 15 amino acids. The V end was cut by 0 bases, the J end by 2 bases, with 12 bases between. CDR1 and CDR2 (germline): SGHNT, YYREEE (reference sequence).